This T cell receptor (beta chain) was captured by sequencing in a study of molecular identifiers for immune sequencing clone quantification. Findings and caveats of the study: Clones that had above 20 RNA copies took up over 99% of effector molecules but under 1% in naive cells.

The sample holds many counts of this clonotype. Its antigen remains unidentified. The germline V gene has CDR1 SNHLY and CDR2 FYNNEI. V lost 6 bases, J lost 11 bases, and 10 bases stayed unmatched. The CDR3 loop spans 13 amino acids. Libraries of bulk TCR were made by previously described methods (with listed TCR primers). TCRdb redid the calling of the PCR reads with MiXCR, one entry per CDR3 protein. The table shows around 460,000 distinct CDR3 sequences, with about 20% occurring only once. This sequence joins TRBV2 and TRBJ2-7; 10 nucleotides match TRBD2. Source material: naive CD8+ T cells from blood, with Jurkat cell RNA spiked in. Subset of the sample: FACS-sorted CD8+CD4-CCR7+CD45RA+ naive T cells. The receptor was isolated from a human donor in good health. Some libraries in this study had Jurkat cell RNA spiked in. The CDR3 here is CASRGIAGGLKYF. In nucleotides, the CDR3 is TGTGCCAGCAGAGGCATAGCGGGAGGTTTGAAGTACTTC.